Following are 8 T cell receptor beta chains from one sample sequenced in a study of control samples from healthy donors and cancer patients. The assay was immunoSEQ multiplex PCR, and TCRdb's table has in-frame clones only and misses some. This table has 50,000 to 55,000 clones, 85% to 95% appearing once. The specimen was blood. The receptors derive from a man aged 25 to 40 in good health.

This chain links TRBV11-2 with TRBJ2-7, with a tentative D call TRBD2 (5 bases). Deletions cut 1 base from V and 4 bases from J, with 23 bases between. The CDR3 contains 18 residues. CDR1 and CDR2 from the germline V gene are SGHAT and FQNNGV. The CDR3 DNA follows: TGTGCCAGCAGCTTAGGCACCCGGGGTCCAATCGGTGGGTACGAGCAGTACTTC. Translating it yields CASSLGTRGPIGGYEQYF.

The chain combines TRBV7-9 with TRBJ1-1, with D tentatively TRBD1 (5 bases). V was cut by 5 bases and J by 3 bases, with 13 bases left in between. CDR3 length: 14 amino acids. Germline CDR1 and CDR2: SEHNR and FQNEAQ (reference sequence). CDR3 in amino acids: CASSSGGGDTEAFF. In nucleotides, the CDR3 is TGTGCCAGCAGCAGCGGCGGAGGGGACACTGAAGCTTTCTTT.

The gene calls are TRBV7-8 and TRBJ1-6; D unclear. The CDR3 covers 13 residues. CDR1 is SGHVS, CDR2 FQNEAQ, per germline. V was shortened by 5 bases and J by 5 bases, with 7 bases between the two germline ends. The CDR3 loop is CASSRRDNSPLHF. DNA for the CDR3: TGTGCCAGCAGCCGACGGGATAATTCACCCCTCCACTTT. Filled out from reference TRBV7-8 and TRBJ1-6, the complete variable domain reads GAGVSQSPRYKVAKRGQDVALRCDPISGHVSLFWYQQALGQGPEFLTYFQNEAQLDKSGLPSDRFFAERPEGSVSTLKIQRTQQEDSAVYLCASSRRDNSPLHFGNGTRLTVT.

The chain is built from TRBV7-3 and TRBJ2-7; TRBD2 matches 13 bases. Germline V gene lookup returns CDR1 SGHTA and CDR2 FQGTGA. With 5 bases clipped from V and 4 bases from J, the junction kept 5 bases outside the gene matches. There are 15 residues in the CDR3. The CDR3, as DNA: TGTGCCAGCAGCATTACTAGCGGGAGGGGGTACGAGCAGTACTTC. Translating it yields CASSITSGRGYEQYF.

The V gene is TRBV3-1 (or the pseudogene TRBV3-2), the J gene TRBJ2-7, with 9 bases identical to TRBD2. CDR1 and CDR2 (germline): LGHDT, YNNKEL (reference sequence). After removal of 1 base from V and 6 bases from J, the junction contained 7 bases not matched to a gene. The CDR3 runs 15 residues. The CDR3 DNA reads TGTGCCAGCAGCCAAGCCAGCGGGAGGTTGGGCGAGCAGTACTTC. Translated: CASSQASGRLGEQYF.

The J gene is TRBJ2-1, the V gene TRBV5-1; weak D call: TRBD2 (5 bases). The germline CDR1 and CDR2 sequences are SGHRS and YFSETQ. CDR3 size: 12 residues. V shed 4 bases and J shed 9 bases, with 11 bases lying between them. CDR3 protein: CASSELEGEQFF. CDR3 nucleotides: TGCGCCAGCAGCGAATTAGAGGGTGAGCAGTTCTTC.

V is TRBV10-3 and J is TRBJ1-1, with D unresolved. Germline V gene lookup returns CDR1 ENHRY and CDR2 SYGVKD. The CDR3 totals 11 residues. Deletions cut 2 bases from V and 7 bases from J, with 5 bases between. The CDR3 loop reads CAISERFEAFF. As DNA, the CDR3 is TGTGCCATCAGTGAGAGGTTTGAAGCTTTCTTT.

The V and J genes are TRBV7-9 and TRBJ2-7, with 10 bases fitting TRBD1. CDR1 and CDR2 (germline): SEHNR, FQNEAQ (reference sequence). V was clipped by 2 bases and J by 1 base; unmatched bases: 2. CDR3 length: 15 residues. Written as DNA, the CDR3 is TGTGCCAGCAGCTTAAGACAGGGGGCATCCTACGAGCAGTACTTC. This codes for CASSLRQGASYEQYF.